The entry below describes one T cell receptor beta chain. Its cognate antigen is unknown. The sample belongs to a study of shared clonotypes between healthy human individuals. About the study: The cohort comprised a couple of women and a few men. Their ages spanned 18 to 49 years.

General observations from the study: Shared clonotypes across all four donors exceeded non-shared ones in generation probability. Estimated richness values were generally larger in naive subsets than in memory subsets. Donor clonotype sharing was expected to depend on sequencing depth.

Here immunoSEQ multiplex PCR was the method, and the copy in TCRdb shows in-frame clones only, minus some. The table has 760,000 or so clones, 96% seen once. As defined, naive CD8 cells were CD45RO-negative and positively selected for CCR7, with terminally differentiated effector memory CD45RA+ cells excluded. V was clipped by 3 bases and J by 6 bases; unmatched bases: 13. CDR3 size: 17 residues. CDR1 is ENHRY, CDR2 SYGVKD, per germline. The chain links TRBV10-3 to TRBJ2-1; the match to TRBD2 covers 8 bases. The sample was naive CD8+ T cells sorted from blood. The TCR was taken from a man aged 25-45 years in good health. The CDR3 here is CAISDSLREDRSNEQFF. CDR3 in DNA: TGTGCCATCAGTGATTCCTTGCGGGAGGACCGCTCCAATGAGCAGTTCTTC.